The 20 T cell receptor beta chains reported below all come from one sample, sequenced in a study of EBV T-cell therapy then PD-1 blockade in nasopharyngeal carcinoma. Treatment described: AdE1-LMPpoly-expanded autologous EBV-specific T-cell therapy followed by anti-PD-1 nivolumab. No antigen has been identified for these receptors. Sequencing used immunoSEQ multiplex PCR; TCRdb keeps in-frame clones, though not all of them. The sample has around 13,000 clones, 80% to 90% seen once; the top ten hold around 30%. The sequencing here drew on CD8+ T cells from blood, taken around day 96 from a patient whose treatment included autologous EBV-specific T cells and nivolumab. The source is a man in his forties with nasopharyngeal carcinoma.

The rearrangement links TRBV4-1 to TRBJ2-1, with 7 bases aligning to TRBD1. The ends lost 1 base at V and 5 bases at J; junction bases unmatched: 11. CDR3 size: 17 residues. Germline CDR1 MGHRA, CDR2 YSYEKL. The CDR3 is CASSQALIRGRDNEQFF. The CDR3 DNA sequence: TGCGCCAGCAGCCAAGCGCTTATTAGGGGGCGAGACAATGAGCAGTTCTTC.

This sequence joins TRBV9 and TRBJ2-3, with 7 bases matching TRBD2. Germline trimming cut 3 bases from V and 2 bases from J; bases unmatched to any gene: 9. CDR3 length: 16 residues. Germline V gene data show CDR1 as SGDLS and CDR2 as YYNGEE. CDR3 nucleotides: TGTGCCAGCAGCGCTCAAAAGCGGGGTTACACAGATACGCAGTATTTT. Translation: CASSAQKRGYTDTQYF.

The chain carries TRBV7-9 and TRBJ2-5; D might be TRBD2 (5 bases). Trimming shortened V by 5 bases and J by 2 bases, and 18 bases separated the two germline ends. This CDR3 is built from 16 residues. From germline, CDR1 is SEHNR and CDR2 FQNEAQ (reference sequence). For the CDR3, the DNA is TGTGCCAGCAGCGTTAACAGCGGCCCTTTTCAAGAGACCCAGTACTTC. Residues: CASSVNSGPFQETQYF.

The chain employs TRBV4-3 and TRBJ1-2; D is possibly TRBD1 (6 bases). V shed 6 bases and J shed 0 bases, with 14 bases lying between them. Looked up from germline, CDR1 is LGHNA and CDR2 is YSLEER. The CDR3 sequence is 15 residues long. This CDR3 is CASRGALGPNYGYTF. CDR3 nucleotide sequence: TGCGCCAGCAGGGGGGCTCTAGGTCCTAACTATGGCTACACCTTC.

V usage is TRBV7-9 and J usage is TRBJ1-6, with D possibly matching TRBD1 (5 bases). This CDR3 is built from 16 residues. CDR1 is SEHNR, CDR2 FQNEAQ, per germline (reference sequence). Trimming removed 0 bases at V and 3 bases at J, with 9 bases between. The CDR3: CASSLASQGYNSPLHF. CDR3 sequence (DNA): TGTGCCAGCAGCTTAGCGTCGCAGGGCTATAATTCACCCCTCCACTTT.

This chain uses TRBV6-5 with TRBJ2-1; 7 nucleotides align to TRBD1. The germline V gene encodes CDR1 MNHEY and CDR2 SVGAGI. This CDR3 has 14 amino acids. The CDR3 region is CAAWPGGSYNEQFF. The CDR3 nucleotides are TGTGCTGCATGGCCAGGGGGCTCCTACAATGAGCAGTTCTTC.

This clone was seen only once. Distinct nucleotide sequences in the sample also encode this CDR3. The chain couples TRBV9 to TRBJ1-5, with unresolved D. Germline CDR1 is SGDLS and CDR2 is YYNGEE. The CDR3 is 15 residues long. Trimming left V 2 bases short and J 0 bases short, with 9 bases between. CDR3 sequence reads: CASSVGSYSNQPQHF. The CDR3 DNA reads as TGTGCCAGCAGCGTTGGTAGTTATAGCAATCAGCCCCAGCATTTT.

The gene calls are TRBV10-2 and TRBJ2-1; TRBD2 matches at 10 bases. Germline V gives CDR1 WSHSY, CDR2 SAAADI. The J segment lost 6 bases and the V segment lost 5 bases, leaving 7 bases of the junction unmatched. The CDR3 consists of 15 residues. The CDR3: CASSFSGGLFNEQFF. CDR3 in DNA: TGCGCCAGCAGTTTTAGCGGGGGGCTCTTCAATGAGCAGTTCTTC.

The rearrangement joins TRBV21-1 to TRBJ1-2; TRBD1, the table's D call, was not compared with the DNA. TRBV21-1 is a pseudogene. The CDR3 contains 18 residues. The DNA of the CDR3 is TGTGCCAGCACCAGAGGGGGACAGGGGGGACTCTCTAACTATGGCTACACCTTC. This encodes CASTRGGQGGLSNYGYTF.

This clone qualifies as medium-sized. J is TRBJ1-2 and V is TRBV12-5; no firm D call. The CDR3 runs to 13 residues. V lost 7 bases to trimming and J lost 3 bases, with 12 bases between them. Germline V gives CDR1 LGHNT, CDR2 FRNRAP. The CDR3 DNA sequence: TGTGCTAGTGCCGGAGCCGGACACTATGGCTACACCTTC. It codes for CASAGAGHYGYTF. Variable domain in full (rest from reference TRBV12-5 and TRBJ1-2): DARVTQTPRHKVTEMGQEVTMRCQPILGHNTVFWYRQTMMQGLELLAYFRNRAPLDDSGMPKDRFSAEMPDATLATLKIQPSEPRDSAVYFCASAGAGHYGYTFGSGTRLTVV.

The chain uses TRBV15 and TRBJ2-3; no clear D gene. Trimming took off 3 bases at V and 4 bases at J, with 5 bases between the two ends. The CDR3 runs 12 residues. Germline V gives CDR1 LNHNV, CDR2 YYDKDF (reference sequence). The CDR3 bases are TGTGCCACCAGCAGCCTCTCAGATACGCAGTATTTT. This encodes CATSSLSDTQYF.

The chain couples TRBV27 to TRBJ2-1; D is perhaps TRBD1 (6 bases). The length of the CDR3 is 14 residues. Trimming removed 3 bases from V and 5 bases from J, with 11 bases in between. Germline V lookup: CDR1 MNHEY, CDR2 SMNVEV (reference sequence). The CDR3 is CASSFGQTHNEQFF. CDR3 DNA sequence: TGTGCCAGCAGTTTCGGACAGACCCACAATGAGCAGTTCTTC.

This clone was seen only a few times. The chain couples TRBV14 to TRBJ2-7; either TRBD1 or TRBD2 may supply D (5 bases each). The germline gives CDR1 SGHDN, CDR2 FVKESK. CDR3 length equals 15 residues. V lost 2 bases, J lost 6 bases, and 17 bases lay in between. The CDR3 coding sequence is TGTGCCAGCAGCCAATTAGGGATAGGGACCTCCGAGCAGTACTTC. Translated: CASSQLGIGTSEQYF. The entire variable domain, with the rest obtained from reference TRBV14 and TRBJ2-7, is as follows: EAGVTQFPSHSVIEKGQTVTLRCDPISGHDNLYWYRRVMGKEIKFLLHFVKESKQDESGMPNNRFLAERTGGTYSTLKVQPAELEDSGVYFCASSQLGIGTSEQYFGPGTRLTVT.

The rearrangement uses TRBV4-3 and TRBJ1-3; D is ambiguous. Germline V CDR1 and CDR2: LGHNA, YSLEER. V gave up 0 bases and J gave up 0 bases, with 15 bases separating them. CDR3 size: 18 residues. The CDR3 coding sequence is TGCGCCAGCAGCCAAGACTGGAATAGGGCTGCCTCTGGAAACACCATATATTTT. It specifies CASSQDWNRAASGNTIYF.

J is TRBJ1-2 and V is TRBV2, with TRBD1 matching 8 bases. J gave up 5 bases and V 9 bases, and 8 bases lay outside the gene matches. The CDR3 covers 13 residues. Germline values: CDR1 SNHLY, CDR2 FYNNEI. In DNA, the CDR3 is TGTGCCAGTAATGGAGGACAGGGATATGGCTACACCTTC. It specifies CASNGGQGYGYTF.

This rearrangement joins TRBV19 to TRBJ1-1; a weak D match, TRBD1 (5 bases). The CDR3 runs to 14 residues. Trimming left V 6 bases short and J 5 bases short, with 16 bases between. Germline V gives CDR1 LNHDA, CDR2 SQIVND (reference sequence). CDR3 sequence: CASRINRRATEAFF. The CDR3 nucleotides are TGTGCCAGTAGAATTAACAGGCGGGCGACTGAAGCTTTCTTT.

The chain combines TRBV6-1 with TRBJ2-2; TRBD1 matches at 8 bases. The CDR3 covers 17 residues. Germline CDR1 reads MNHNS; CDR2 reads SASEGT. V lost 3 bases, J lost 3 bases, and 9 bases stayed unmatched. The CDR3 here is CASSDPMDRVDTGELFF. CDR3 DNA: TGTGCCAGCAGTGACCCGATGGACAGGGTAGACACCGGGGAGCTGTTTTTT.

The rearrangement joins TRBV12-3 or TRBV12-4 to TRBJ1-2; possibly TRBD1 for D (5 bases). The length of the CDR3 is 13 residues. V was trimmed by 6 bases and J by 5 bases, leaving 13 bases between them. The CDR3 sequence is CASSSGRIYGYTF. The CDR3 nucleotides read TGTGCCAGCAGCTCGGGACGGATTTATGGCTACACCTTC.

The rearrangement joins TRBV6-5 to TRBJ2-1; the D gene is possibly TRBD2 (5 bases). Trimming took off 1 base at V and 7 bases at J, with 11 bases between the two ends. The CDR3 has 14 residues. CDR1 and CDR2 (germline): MNHEY, SVGAGI. As DNA, the CDR3 is TGTGCCAGCAGTTACTGGGCCCGGGGAAATGAGCAGTTCTTC. Encoded protein: CASSYWARGNEQFF.

The chain has TRBV9 and TRBJ1-2; possible D gene TRBD1, 5 bases. The CDR3 spans 14 residues. V lost 4 bases, J lost 8 bases, and 18 bases lay in between. CDR1 and CDR2 from the germline V gene are SGDLS and YYNGEE. CDR3 residues: CASSTLRDSKGYTF. CDR3 sequence (DNA): TGTGCCAGCAGCACATTAAGGGACTCTAAGGGCTACACCTTC. Based on the CDR3 plus reference TRBV9 and TRBJ1-2, the full variable domain is DSGVTQTPKHLITATGQRVTLRCSPRSGDLSVYWYQQSLDQGLQFLIQYYNGEERAKGNILERFSAQQFPDLHSELNLSSLELGDSALYFCASSTLRDSKGYTFGSGTRLTVV.